This TCR beta chain stems from a study of T cells in Graves' hyperthyroidism and ophthalmopathy. Study-wide results and caveats: Ophthalmopathy was told apart from stable hyperthyroidism by a 13 V-J model.

The CDR3 runs 14 residues. For ophthalmopathy patients, the Clinical Activity Score was at least 3 and the NOSPECS grade at least 4; duration was under 3 months. Source material for PBMCs was less than 12 ml fresh peripheral blood. Amplification yielded TCR beta CDR3 regions, with RNA transcripts as the source. The HTBI primer set drove a first-round RT-PCR of the TCR CDR3. MiXCR, run by TCRdb on the multiplex PCR reads, gives a single entry per CDR3 protein. The sample carries hundreds of thousands of distinct CDR3 sequences, approximately 25% recorded once. Remarks on this clonotype: The antigen is unknown. The junction departs from germline at one end; a sequencing error may be responsible.

The receptor was isolated from a woman in her 30s with Graves' ophthalmopathy. The V gene is TRBV12-3 or TRBV12-4, the J gene TRBJ1-3, with 8 bases that match TRBD1. Sequencing was performed on blood. CDR3 in amino acids: CACSLQGAGNTIYF. CDR3 DNA sequence: TGTGCCTGCAGCCTTCAGGGGGCCGGAAACACCATATATTTT.